This T cell receptor beta chain was captured in a study of response to subunit inactivated influenza vaccine (dated by TCRdb to 2016 to 2019). Turning to the overall study: Deep quantitative T cell receptor repertoire profiling was used in the study to track responses to a trivalent subunit inactivated influenza vaccine.

Beyond this particular receptor, the publication reports: It was suggested by the authors that each seasonal influenza vaccination may recruit only a limited number of new T cells.

With respect to this clonotype: The antigen this receptor binds is unknown. Per-base qualities were not stored, and no clone one base away is much larger.

Trimming costs V 0 bases and J 2 bases, and their ends lie 11 bases apart. Taken from the germline V gene, the CDR1 and CDR2 loops are SGDLS and YYNGEE. The CDR3 starts with the cysteine, ends with the phenylalanine, and has 15 residues. Only CDR3 DNA remains: 45 bases, in frame from the first base. Receptor amplification or capture employed RT-PCR. Sequenced on an Illumina HiSeq 2500. TCRdb's own reprocessing of the public reads used fastp at Q25 and MiXCR and kept productive beta chains. A single entry per CDR3 protein holds the most common genes and DNA from its merged rows. Counted in this sample were roughly 630,000 distinct CDR3 sequences; about 14% of them appeared once. The ten largest clones represent about 7.6% of the sample.

This receptor was taken from a man aged 50 to 59 who received an inactivated influenza vaccine. Donor details come from another sample of the same person, matched by shared clones. The sample here was PBMCs from blood, taken approximately 15 days before vaccination. The rearranged chain carries TRBV9 and TRBJ1-2; no confident D gene assignment can be made. The DNA sequence reads TGTGCCAGCAGCGTAGAGGCGAAGGCGAACTATGGCTACACCTTC. This yields the protein CASSVEAKANYGYTF.